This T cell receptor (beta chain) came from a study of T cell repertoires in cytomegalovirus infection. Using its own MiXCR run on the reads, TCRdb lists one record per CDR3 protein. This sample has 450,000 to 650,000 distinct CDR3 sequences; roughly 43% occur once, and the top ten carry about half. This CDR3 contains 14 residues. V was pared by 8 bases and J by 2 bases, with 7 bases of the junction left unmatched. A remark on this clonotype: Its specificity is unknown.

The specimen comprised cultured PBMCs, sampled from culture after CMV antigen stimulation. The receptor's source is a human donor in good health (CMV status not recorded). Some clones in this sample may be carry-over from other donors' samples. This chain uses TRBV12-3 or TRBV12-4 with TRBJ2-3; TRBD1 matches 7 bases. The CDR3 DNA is TGTGCCAGCGGCCGGGACAGCTCCACAGATACGCAGTATTTT. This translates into CASGRDSSTDTQYF.